These 7 T cell receptor beta chains share one sample of origin, sequenced in a study of OX40 agonist ivuxolimab in advanced cancers. Library preparation used the immunoSEQ multiplex PCR assay. TCRdb obtained this table from immuneACCESS and retained in-frame rearrangements with V and J assigned. These tables miss some clones; where compared with another copy, unresolved V genes account for less than half of the shortfall, and the remainder is unexplained. Recorded for this sample are roughly 80,000 clones; about 93% of them occurred a single time. The ten most abundant clones make up about 0.32% of the sample. Source: CD4+ or CD8+ T cells sorted from blood, taken in a trial of the OX40 agonist ivuxolimab. The receptors were gathered from an adult with an advanced solid tumor such as melanoma, head and neck, liver or kidney cancer.

This chain uses TRBV5-1 with TRBJ2-3, with unresolved D. CDR3 length: 15 residues. V was cut by 1 base and J by 0 bases, with 9 bases left in between. The germline gives CDR1 SGHRS, CDR2 YFSETQ. CDR3 region: CASSLWGGSTDTQYF. CDR3 sequence (DNA): TGCGCCAGCAGCTTGTGGGGTGGAAGCACAGATACGCAGTATTTT.

This rearrangement joins TRBV6-5 to TRBJ2-3; TRBD2 matches at 9 bases. This CDR3 has 15 amino acids. Germline V CDR1 and CDR2: MNHEY, SVGAGI. V lost 6 bases to trimming and J lost 2 bases; unmatched junction nucleotides: 6. CDR3 DNA: TGTGCCAGCAGACTTAGCGGGAGTGACACAGATACGCAGTATTTT. This codes for CASRLSGSDTDTQYF.

The V gene is TRBV4-3, the J gene TRBJ2-2; D not resolved. V gave up 0 bases and J gave up 0 bases, with 2 bases separating them. Germline V gene sequence: CDR1 LGHNA, CDR2 YSLEER. The length of the CDR3 is 14 residues. The chain's CDR3 is CASSQEPNTGELFF. In DNA, the CDR3 is TGCGCCAGCAGCCAAGAACCGAACACCGGGGAGCTGTTTTTT.

The rearrangement uses TRBV10-3 and TRBJ2-2; no reliable D call. Germline V gene sequence: CDR1 ENHRY, CDR2 SYGVKD. This CDR3 is 13 amino acids long. V was pared by 4 bases and J by 0 bases, with 3 bases between. The CDR3: CAISVSNTGELFF. The CDR3 bases are TGTGCCATCAGTGTCTCGAACACCGGGGAGCTGTTTTTT.

This clone was detected once. The chain links TRBV6-1 to TRBJ1-2; 10 nucleotides agree with TRBD1. V shed 8 bases, J shed 8 bases, and the junction held 14 bases outside the gene matches. From germline, CDR1 is MNHNS and CDR2 SASEGT. This CDR3 spans 15 amino acids. CDR3 coding DNA: TGTGCCAGCGGGCCTCCGGCGGGACAGGGGAACGGCTACACCTTC. It translates to CASGPPAGQGNGYTF.

The chain combines TRBV5-4 with TRBJ2-2, with 8 bases aligning to TRBD1. Losses at the gene ends were 2 bases for V and 2 bases for J; bases not matched to a gene: 2. CDR1 SGHNT and CDR2 YYREEE come from the germline V gene (reference sequence). The CDR3 has 15 residues. The CDR3 DNA follows: TGTGCCAGCAGCTTTACAGGGGGAAACACCGGGGAGCTGTTTTTT. Translating gives CASSFTGGNTGELFF. The full variable domain, its missing parts supplied by reference TRBV5-4 and TRBJ2-2, is ETGVTQSPTHLIKTRGQQVTLRCSSQSGHNTVSWYQQALGQGPQFIFQYYREEENGRGNFPPRFSGLQFPNYSSELNVNALELDDSALYLCASSFTGGNTGELFFGEGSRLTVL.

The chain has TRBV7-9 and TRBJ2-2; maybe TRBD2 (5 bases). The CDR3 spans 13 residues. CDR1 and CDR2 (germline): SEHNR, FQNEAQ (reference sequence). V gave up 4 bases and J gave up 5 bases, with 8 bases separating them. CDR3 protein: CASSSSGTGELFF. In nucleotides, the CDR3 is TGTGCCAGCAGCTCCAGCGGAACCGGGGAGCTGTTTTTT.